This TCR beta chain was observed in a study of shared clonotypes between healthy human individuals. The V gene's germline CDR1 is SGDLS and CDR2 YYNGEE. The CDR3 totals 17 residues. The junction had 10 bases not matched to a gene; V was cut back by 3 bases and J by 3 bases. Several immunoSEQ plates received, in even portions, the genomic DNA of each subset. The table came from immunoSEQ multiplex PCR; TCRdb's copy has only in-frame clones and leaves some out. The sample has 2 million to 3 million clones, roughly 93% seen once. This receptor was obtained from a man aged 18 to 35 in good health. Some clones in this sample may be carry-over from other donors' samples. The rearrangement links TRBV9 to TRBJ2-1, with TRBD2 matching over 9 bases. The sample was naive CD4+ T cells from PBMCs. Subset given: CD45RA+ positively selected. The CDR3 region is CASSARSVLAGYNEQFF. Written as DNA, the CDR3 is TGTGCCAGCAGCGCCCGCTCCGTACTAGCGGGCTACAATGAGCAGTTCTTC.